What follows describes a single TCR beta chain. Antigen specificity is unknown. This sample stems from a study of early T cells in non-severe SARS-CoV-2 infection. Study context: RNA in bulk from unsorted whole blood was sequenced, and chains were unpaired. Findings and limits, study-wide: There was a bias toward anti-spike CD8 responses in VDJdb matching, which missed private and CD4 specificities.

Individual cDNA molecules each received unique molecular identifiers attached to them. TCRdb called the 5' RACE reads again in MiXCR, with one record for every CDR3 protein. This table has tens of thousands of distinct CDR3 sequences, approximately 12% appearing once. Germline CDR1 reads LNHDA; CDR2 reads SQIVND (reference sequence). Between the trimmed V and J ends, which lost 11 bases and 0 bases, there was a span of 23 bases. The CDR3 length is 17 residues. The rearrangement joins TRBV19 to TRBJ2-1, with TRBD1 as a possible D gene (6 bases). The clonotype comes from an adult who was a healthcare worker with PCR-confirmed SARS-CoV-2 infection or an uninfected control (not recorded which). Sequences were derived from whole blood, sampled at baseline. This CDR3 is CAASRGFGSSSYNEQFF. CDR3 bases: TGTGCCGCTAGCAGGGGATTCGGATCGAGCTCCTACAATGAGCAGTTCTTC.